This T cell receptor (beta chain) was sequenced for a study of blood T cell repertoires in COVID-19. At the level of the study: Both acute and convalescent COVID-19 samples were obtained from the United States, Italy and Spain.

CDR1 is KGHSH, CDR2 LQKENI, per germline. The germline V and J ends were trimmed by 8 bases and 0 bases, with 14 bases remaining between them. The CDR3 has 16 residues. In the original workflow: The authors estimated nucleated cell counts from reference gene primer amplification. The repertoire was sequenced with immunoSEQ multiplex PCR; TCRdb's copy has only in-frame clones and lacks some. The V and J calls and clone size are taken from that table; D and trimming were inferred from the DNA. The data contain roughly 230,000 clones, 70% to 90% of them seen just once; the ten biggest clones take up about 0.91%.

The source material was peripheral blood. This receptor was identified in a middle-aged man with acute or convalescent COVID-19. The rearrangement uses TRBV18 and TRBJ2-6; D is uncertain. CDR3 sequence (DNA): TGTGCCAGCCGCCCGCCAGTGTTCTCTGGGGCCAACGTCCTGACTTTC. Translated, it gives CASRPPVFSGANVLTF.